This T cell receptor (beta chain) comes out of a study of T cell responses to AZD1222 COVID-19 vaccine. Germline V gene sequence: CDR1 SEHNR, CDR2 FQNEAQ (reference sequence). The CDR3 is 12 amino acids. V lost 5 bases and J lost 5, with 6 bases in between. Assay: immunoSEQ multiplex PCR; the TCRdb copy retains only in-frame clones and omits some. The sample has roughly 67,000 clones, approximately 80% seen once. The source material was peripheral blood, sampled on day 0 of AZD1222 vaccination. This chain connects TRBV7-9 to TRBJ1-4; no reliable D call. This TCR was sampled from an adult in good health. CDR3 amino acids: CASSRGNEKLFF. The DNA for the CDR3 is TGTGCCAGCAGCCGAGGCAATGAAAAACTGTTTTTT.